Below, 15 T cell receptor beta chains from the same sample are listed, as sequenced in a study of T cell responses to AZD1222 COVID-19 vaccine. Method: immunoSEQ multiplex PCR; TCRdb's copy keeps in-frame clones and lacks some. Among 85,000 to 100,000 clones listed, roughly nine tenths were seen once. The sample in question was peripheral blood, obtained on day 0 of AZD1222 vaccination. The origin of the receptors is an adult in good health.

The chain recombines TRBV5-1 with TRBJ2-2; 15 positions match TRBD2. V trimming: 0 bases; J trimming: 4 bases; junction bases outside the gene matches: 4. Germline values: CDR1 SGHRS, CDR2 YFSETQ. CDR3 length: 18 amino acids. The CDR3 DNA reads TGCGCCAGCAGCTTGGGGACTAGCGGGAGGGATGGCACCGGGGAGCTGTTTTTT. Its protein product is CASSLGTSGRDGTGELFF.

The chain couples TRBV7-3 to TRBJ2-1; no clear D gene. Trimming cost V 5 bases and J 3 bases, with 17 bases left between them. Per the germline V gene, CDR1 is SGHTA and CDR2 is FQGTGA. This CDR3 has 16 residues. CDR3 nucleotides: TGTGCCAGCAGCCCCGCTGGCAGCCCTCTCTACAATGAGCAGTTCTTC. This gives the protein CASSPAGSPLYNEQFF.

V gene TRBV25-1 combines with J gene TRBJ1-2, with D perhaps TRBD1 (5 bases). CDR3 size: 13 residues. Trimming took off 4 bases at V and 9 bases at J, with 15 bases between the two ends. Germline lookup yields CDR1 MGHDK and CDR2 SYGVNS. CDR3 sequence (DNA): TGTGCCAGCAGTGCAGGGACTAAATTTCGCTACACCTTC. It codes for CASSAGTKFRYTF.

This sequence joins TRBV19 and TRBJ1-4; a weak D match, TRBD1 (5 bases). The CDR3 length is 18 residues. Trimming shortened V by 6 bases and J by 8 bases, and 28 bases separated the two germline ends. Germline assignment: CDR1 LNHDA and CDR2 SQIVND (reference sequence). As DNA, the CDR3 is TGTGCCAGTAGCAATCGGGACGGGAATAGGGATATCGGCGAAAAACTGTTTTTT. As protein: CASSNRDGNRDIGEKLFF.

The chain links TRBV4-2 to TRBJ1-3; 9 bases fit TRBD1. CDR3 length: 17 amino acids. The junction had 6 bases not matched to a gene; V was cut back by 0 bases and J by 3 bases. Germline V gene data show CDR1 as LGHNA and CDR2 as YNFKEQ. CDR3 nucleotides: TGTGCCAGCAGCCAAGACGTGACAGGGGGTGATGGAAACACCATATATTTT. This sequence encodes CASSQDVTGGDGNTIYF.

The chain couples TRBV5-4 to TRBJ1-1; 9 bases are a match to TRBD1. The CDR3 totals 14 residues. With 4 bases clipped from V and 7 bases from J, the junction kept 8 bases outside the gene matches. Germline CDR1 is SGHNT and CDR2 is YYREEE (reference sequence). CDR3 amino acids: CASSPGGTGLEAFF. As DNA, the CDR3 is TGTGCCAGCAGCCCCGGAGGGACAGGGCTTGAAGCTTTCTTT.

The rearrangement joins TRBV11-3 to TRBJ1-1; D not certain. Germline CDR1 is SGHNT and CDR2 is YENEEA. The V and J ends lost 1 base and 1 base respectively, with 7 bases between them. CDR3 length equals 14 residues. In DNA form, the CDR3 reads TGTGCCAGCAGCTTAGGTGCAGGGAACACTGAAGCTTTCTTT. It codes for CASSLGAGNTEAFF. The entire variable domain, with the rest obtained from reference TRBV11-3 and TRBJ1-1, is as follows: EAGVVQSPRYKIIEKKQPVAFWCNPISGHNTLYWYLQNLGQGPELLIRYENEEAVDDSQLPKDRFSAERLKGVDSTLKIQPAELGDSAVYLCASSLGAGNTEAFFGQGTRLTVV.

The V and J genes are TRBV6-5 and TRBJ1-1, with D uncertain. V lost 0 bases and J 3 bases, leaving 8 bases between the germline ends. The CDR3 spans 14 residues. Germline V gene sequence: CDR1 MNHEY, CDR2 SVGAGI. CDR3 region: CASSYSRRDTEAFF. DNA for the CDR3: TGTGCCAGCAGTTACTCGAGGCGGGACACTGAAGCTTTCTTT.

V and J are TRBV5-4 and TRBJ1-2; 7 bases line up with TRBD1. The J segment lost 4 bases and the V segment lost 2 bases, leaving 2 bases of the junction unmatched. The CDR3 consists of 13 residues. Germline CDR1 and CDR2: SGHNT and YYREEE (reference sequence). Here the CDR3 reads CASSLGGSYGYTF. As DNA, the CDR3 is TGTGCCAGCAGCTTAGGGGGCTCCTATGGCTACACCTTC.

This clone was observed a single time. The CDR3 DNA follows: TGTGCCAGTACCCTAGCGGGAAGTTACAATGAGCAGTTCTTC. Protein sequence: CASTLAGSYNEQFF. The chain is built from TRBV19 and TRBJ2-1; 9 bases match TRBD2. This CDR3 region has 14 residues. The germline gives CDR1 LNHDA, CDR2 SQIVND (reference sequence). V was pared by 7 bases and J by 4 bases, with 5 bases of the junction left unmatched.

The V and J genes are TRBV9 and TRBJ1-6; D gene ambiguous. Germline V gives CDR1 SGDLS, CDR2 YYNGEE. Trimming took off 4 bases at V and 7 bases at J, with 15 bases between the two ends. The CDR3 totals 15 residues. The CDR3 loop reads CASSPRVGVNSPLHF. The CDR3 bases are TGTGCCAGCAGCCCCCGAGTCGGGGTCAATTCACCCCTCCACTTT.

The rearrangement uses TRBV18 and TRBJ2-3, with D perhaps being TRBD1 or TRBD2 (5 bases each). The CDR3 runs to 18 residues. V was cut by 2 bases and J by 0 bases, with 18 bases left in between. The germline CDR1 and CDR2 sequences are KGHSH and LQKENI. The CDR3 DNA reads as TGTGCCAGCTCACCAAGGGACGGCAGAACAACTAGCACAGATACGCAGTATTTT. Its translation: CASSPRDGRTTSTDTQYF.

This clone was detected only a few times. This chain joins TRBV19 and TRBJ1-6, with 8 bases identical to TRBD1. Germline values: CDR1 LNHDA, CDR2 SQIVND (reference sequence). The CDR3 runs 17 residues. V lost 0 bases to trimming and J lost 1 base; unmatched junction nucleotides: 2. CDR3 DNA sequence: TGTGCCAGTAGTATAGACAGGGGGCGATCCTATAATTCACCCCTCCACTTT. Its translation is CASSIDRGRSYNSPLHF.

V gene TRBV2 combines with J gene TRBJ1-4; the match to TRBD1 covers 7 bases. V trimming: 7 bases; J trimming: 4 bases; junction bases outside the gene matches: 3. Germline V gene data show CDR1 as SNHLY and CDR2 as FYNNEI. The CDR3 is made up of 13 amino acids. CDR3 sequence: CASKGQLNEKLFF. In DNA form, the CDR3 reads TGTGCCAGCAAGGGACAGCTTAATGAAAAACTGTTTTTT.

The CDR3 DNA sequence: TGTGCTAGTGGTGCCCTTACTTCCAAAGCGGGAGAGGCAGAGACCCAGTACTTC. Translating it yields CASGALTSKAGEAETQYF. This chain uses TRBV12-5 with TRBJ2-5; 8 positions match TRBD2. Per the germline V gene, CDR1 is LGHNT and CDR2 is FRNRAP. V shed 5 bases, J shed 4 bases, and the junction held 18 bases outside the gene matches. This CDR3 spans 18 amino acids.